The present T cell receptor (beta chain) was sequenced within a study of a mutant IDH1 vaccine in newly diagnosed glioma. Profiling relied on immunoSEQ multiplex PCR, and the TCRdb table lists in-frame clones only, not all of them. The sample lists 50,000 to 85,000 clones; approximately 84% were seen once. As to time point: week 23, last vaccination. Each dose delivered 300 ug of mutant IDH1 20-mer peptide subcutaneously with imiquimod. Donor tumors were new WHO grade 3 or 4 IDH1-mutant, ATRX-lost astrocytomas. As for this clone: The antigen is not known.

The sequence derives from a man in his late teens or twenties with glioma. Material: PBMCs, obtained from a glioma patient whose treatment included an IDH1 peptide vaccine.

In nucleotides, the CDR3 is TGTGCCAGTAGTATAGACGTTCGGTACTGGGGCTATGGCTACACCTTC. This codes for CASSIDVRYWGYGYTF. This chain uses TRBV19 with TRBJ1-2; D is uncertain. The CDR3 has 16 amino acids. Trimming left V 0 bases short and J 4 bases short, with 15 bases between. Germline assignment: CDR1 LNHDA and CDR2 SQIVND (reference sequence).